A single sample is the source of the 3 T cell receptor beta chains below, sequenced in a study of cytomegalovirus exposure and HLA in healthy donors. The study ran its PCR with 60 Vbeta and 13 Jbeta primers. Method: immunoSEQ multiplex PCR; TCRdb's copy keeps in-frame clones and lacks some. The repertoire consists of tens of thousands of clones, with roughly 44% occurring once and the leading ten covering roughly 1.9%. What was sequenced was PBMCs. The receptor set was obtained from a woman aged 45-60 years in good health and CMV-seronegative.

The chain carries TRBV28 and TRBJ1-6, with 8 bases that match TRBD1. This CDR3 has 17 residues. Losses at the gene ends were 6 bases for V and 0 bases for J; bases not matched to a gene: 7. Germline V gives CDR1 MDHEN, CDR2 SYDVKM. CDR3 residues: CASRDLDRVSYNSPLHF. For the CDR3, the DNA is TGTGCCAGCAGGGATTTGGACAGGGTCTCCTATAATTCACCCCTCCACTTT. Variable domain in full (rest from reference TRBV28 and TRBJ1-6): DVKVTQSSRYLVKRTGEKVFLECVQDMDHENMFWYRQDPGLGLRLIYFSYDVKMKEKGDIPEGYSVSREKKERFSLILESASTNQTSMYLCASRDLDRVSYNSPLHFGNGTRLTVT.

This clone was observed a few times. A junction boundary mismatches the germline segment, possibly from a read error. The chain joins TRBV19 to TRBJ2-7; the match to TRBD1 covers 9 bases. Per germline, CDR1 LNHDA and CDR2 SQIVND (reference sequence). The CDR3 has 13 residues. The CDR3 DNA reads as TGTGCCAGTAGTCCGGGGGACAGGGCCTCTCCCTTCTTC. Its protein product is CASSPGDRASPFF.

CDR3 nucleotide sequence: TGTGCCAGCAGCATACTTGTAGAGTACGGCTACACCTTC. Protein: CASSILVEYGYTF. V and J are TRBV13 and TRBJ1-2; D is unresolved. The V gene lost 5 bases and the J gene lost 8 bases, with 15 bases spanning the gap. CDR1 and CDR2 from the germline V gene are PRHDT and FYEKMQ (reference sequence). The CDR3 loop spans 13 amino acids.